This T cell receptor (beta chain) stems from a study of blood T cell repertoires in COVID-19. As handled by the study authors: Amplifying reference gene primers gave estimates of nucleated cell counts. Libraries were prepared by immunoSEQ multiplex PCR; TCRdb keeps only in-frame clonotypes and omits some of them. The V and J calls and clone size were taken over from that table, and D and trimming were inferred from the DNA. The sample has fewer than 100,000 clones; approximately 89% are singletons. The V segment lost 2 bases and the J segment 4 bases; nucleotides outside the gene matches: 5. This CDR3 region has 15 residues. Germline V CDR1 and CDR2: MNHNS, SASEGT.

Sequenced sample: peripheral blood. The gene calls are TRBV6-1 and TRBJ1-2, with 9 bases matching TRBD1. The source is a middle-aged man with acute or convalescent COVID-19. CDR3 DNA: TGTGCCAGCAGTGAAAGAGGGGGACAGGGCTATGGCTACACCTTC. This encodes CASSERGGQGYGYTF.